These T cell receptor beta chains were read from a single sample in a study of CD4 T cells in relation to SARS-CoV-2 and coronaviruses. No antigen is known for these receptors. Clones were sequenced by immunoSEQ multiplex PCR, and TCRdb holds only the in-frame ones, with some missing. This sample has 20,000 to 25,000 clones, with just under 75% found just once. Sequenced: CD4+ T cells from PBMCs, cultured in vitro. Receptors originate from a human donor in good health. CDR3s include the opening cysteine and the closing phenylalanine or tryptophan. The D gene is left open where the match is weak. Clone size, where shown, is once, few, many, or a class for clones that have expanded.

size	V	D	J	CDR3	DNA
-	TRBV5-1	-	TRBJ2-3	CASSLVGVADTQYF	TGCGCCAGCAGCCTAGTCGGGGTGGCAGATACGCAGTATTTT
-	TRBV6-6	TRBD2	TRBJ2-1	CASSGLAGVHNEQFF	TGTGCCAGCAGTGGACTAGCGGGAGTCCACAATGAGCAGTTCTTC
-	TRBV19	-	TRBJ2-5	CASSVDLDQETQYF	TGTGCCAGTAGTGTAGACCTCGACCAGGAGACCCAGTACTTC
-	TRBV27	TRBD1	TRBJ2-7	CASSLGGQGRSYEQYF	TGTGCCAGCAGTTTAGGTGGACAGGGCCGGTCCTACGAGCAGTACTTC
-	TRBV19	-	TRBJ2-1	CASNYGGALGDEQFF	TGTGCCAGTAATTATGGCGGAGCGCTAGGGGATGAGCAGTTCTTC
-	TRBV7-8	-	TRBJ2-7	CASSSPGYEQYF	TGTGCCAGCAGCTCCCCGGGGTACGAGCAGTACTTC
-	TRBV6-6	-	TRBJ1-4	CASRNEKLFF	TGTGCCAGCAGAAATGAAAAACTGTTTTTT
few	TRBV19	-	TRBJ2-1	CASSTRTRLSSYNEQFF	TGTGCCAGTAGTACACGGACTCGACTAAGCTCCTACAATGAGCAGTTCTTC
-	TRBV25-1	TRBD2	TRBJ2-1	CASRIGLAGYNEQFF	TGTGCCAGCAGGATAGGACTAGCGGGATACAATGAGCAGTTCTTC
-	TRBV3-1/TRBV3-2	TRBD1	TRBJ1-5	CASSQDSRTGGYQPQHF	TGTGCCAGCAGCCAAGATTCTCGGACAGGGGGGTATCAGCCCCAGCATTTT
-	TRBV11-2	TRBD2	TRBJ2-1	CASSLWASGSMNYNEQFF	TGTGCCAGCAGCTTATGGGCTAGCGGGAGTATGAACTACAATGAGCAGTTCTTC
-	TRBV6-1	-	TRBJ1-5	CASSESRSGILGNQPQHF	TGTGCCAGCAGTGAATCGAGGTCAGGGATATTAGGCAATCAGCCCCAGCATTTT
medium-sized	TRBV11-2	-	TRBJ2-7	CASSLGSGGGSYEQYF	TGTGCCAGCAGCTTAGGTTCGGGAGGGGGCAGCTACGAGCAGTACTTC
few	TRBV3-1/TRBV3-2	-	TRBJ2-7	CASSQGVHEQYF	TGTGCCAGCAGCCAAGGGGTCCACGAGCAGTACTTC
few	TRBV30	TRBD2	TRBJ2-1	CAWSQKRELEFF	TGTGCCTGGAGTCAAAAGCGGGAGTTAGAGTTCTTC
-	TRBV4-1	-	TRBJ1-6	CASSPLPGSYNSPLHF	TGCGCCAGCAGCCCCCTACCGGGCTCCTATAATTCACCCCTCCACTTT
-	TRBV24-1	-	TRBJ1-1	CATSDTGTSPGAFF	TGTGCCACCAGTGATACGGGGACTTCCCCAGGAGCTTTCTTT
-	TRBV15	TRBD1	TRBJ2-3	CASQGGQGVTDTQYF	TGTGCCAGTCAGGGAGGACAGGGTGTCACAGATACGCAGTATTTT
-	TRBV20-1	-	TRBJ1-6	CSASRDGGFNNSPLHF	TGCAGTGCTAGTAGGGACGGAGGCTTTAATAATTCACCCCTCCACTTT
few	TRBV19	-	TRBJ1-1	CASSIDRVTLNTEAFF	TGTGCCAGTAGTATAGATCGGGTCACACTGAACACTGAAGCTTTCTTT
-	TRBV5-4	TRBD1	TRBJ1-3	CASSFRTGGGNTIYF	TGTGCCAGCAGCTTCCGGACAGGAGGGGGAAACACCATATATTTT
-	TRBV24-1	TRBD2	TRBJ2-6	CATSPTSGISGANVLTF	TGTGCCACCAGTCCCACTAGCGGGATTTCTGGGGCCAACGTCCTGACTTTC
-	TRBV19	TRBD1	TRBJ1-4	CASQQGVNEKLFF	TGTGCCAGCCAACAGGGGGTTAATGAAAAACTGTTTTTT
-	TRBV4-1	TRBD1	TRBJ1-5	CASSQDRGLTEPQHF	TGCGCCAGCAGCCAAGACAGGGGGCTAACGGAGCCCCAGCATTTT
-	TRBV6-6	-	TRBJ1-2	CASSFEQNPNYGYTF	TGTGCCAGCAGTTTTGAACAGAACCCCAACTATGGCTACACCTTC
-	TRBV19	-	TRBJ1-5	CASSIVGSSGIQPQHF	TGTGCCAGTAGTATAGTGGGCTCAAGTGGGATTCAGCCCCAGCATTTT
-	TRBV5-1	TRBD1	TRBJ2-7	CASSRDRGEDEQYF	TGCGCCAGCAGCCGGGACAGGGGGGAGGACGAGCAGTACTTC
-	TRBV9	TRBD2	TRBJ2-2	CASSRGLAGGTNTGELFF	TGTGCCAGCAGCCGGGGACTAGCGGGAGGCACCAACACCGGGGAGCTGTTTTTT
-	TRBV2	TRBD2	TRBJ2-2	CATFSGTSGFGELFF	TGTGCCACCTTTTCCGGGACTAGCGGTTTCGGGGAGCTGTTTTTT
-	TRBV12-5	-	TRBJ2-1	CASGLPKGEQFF	TGTGCTAGTGGTTTGCCGAAGGGTGAGCAGTTCTTC
-	TRBV28	TRBD1	TRBJ2-5	CASSLSFAGQGKTQYF	TGTGCCAGCAGTTTATCGTTTGCGGGACAGGGAAAGACCCAGTACTTC
-	TRBV5-1	-	TRBJ2-7	CASSLAPTQTYEQYF	TGCGCCAGCAGCTTGGCCCCGACACAGACCTACGAGCAGTACTTC
once	TRBV19	-	TRBJ2-5	CASSTLSTPFRATQYF	TGTGCCAGTAGTACCCTCTCGACTCCTTTTAGGGCGACCCAGTACTTC